This record concerns one T cell receptor beta chain sequence. The V gene end was trimmed by 4 bases and the J gene end by 4 bases; junction bases not matched to a gene: 8. Per the germline V gene, CDR1 is SGHRS and CDR2 is YFSETQ. The CDR3 contains 15 residues. The data derive from a study of blood T cell repertoires in COVID-19. Turning to the study itself: The United States, Italy and Spain were the sources of the acute and convalescent COVID-19 samples.

It was during active infection that Seattle patients were enrolled and then longitudinally followed. TCRdb's copy holds only in-frame clones and misses some; the assay was immunoSEQ multiplex PCR. Among 250,000 to 300,000 clones listed, roughly 86% were seen once. The chain carries TRBV5-1 and TRBJ2-5, with 9 bases aligning to TRBD1. The sequenced sample consisted of peripheral blood. The TCR comes from a woman aged 30 to 39 with COVID-19, enrolled during active disease. CDR3 coding DNA: TGCGCCAGCAGCCGGCCGGGACAGGGTATAGAGACCCAGTACTTC. It specifies CASSRPGQGIETQYF.